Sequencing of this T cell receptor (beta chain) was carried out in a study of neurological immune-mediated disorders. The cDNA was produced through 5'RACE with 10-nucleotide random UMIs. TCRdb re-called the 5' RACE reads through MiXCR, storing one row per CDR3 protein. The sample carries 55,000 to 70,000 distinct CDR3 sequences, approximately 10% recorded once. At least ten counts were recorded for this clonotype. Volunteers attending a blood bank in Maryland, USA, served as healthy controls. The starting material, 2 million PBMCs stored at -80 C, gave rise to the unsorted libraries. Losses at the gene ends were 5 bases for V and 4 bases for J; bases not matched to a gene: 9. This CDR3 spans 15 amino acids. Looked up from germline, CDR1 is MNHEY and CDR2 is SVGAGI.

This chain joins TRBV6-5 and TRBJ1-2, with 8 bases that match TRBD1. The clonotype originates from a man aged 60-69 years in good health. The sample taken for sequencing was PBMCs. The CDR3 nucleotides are TGTGCCAGCAGTCAGGGAACAGGGGGTCCCTATGGCTACACCTTC. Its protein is CASSQGTGGPYGYTF.